By frequency in the sample, the clone carrying this TCR delta chain is medium-sized. This specimen belongs to a study of gamma-delta chains in newborns, infants, children. Study information: Microbial exposure reportedly drives polyclonal innate γδ T cell expansion after birth.

TCRdb re-processed the reads via CATT. Among 10,000 or so delta-chain clones listed, roughly 3.5% were seen once. V gave up 1 base and J gave up 0 bases, with 11 bases separating them. Germline CDR1 is GEAIGNYY and CDR2 is EKD. The CDR3 has 15 residues. The V gene is TRDV2, the J gene TRDJ1; D is perhaps TRDD3 (6 bases). The sample consisted of blood. This TCR came from a child who was a newborn, infant or young child, either healthy, febrile or measles-vaccinated (not recorded which). The CDR3 DNA follows: TGTGCCTGTGACACTATCGGGGGGAACACCGATAAACTCATCTTT. This codes for CACDTIGGNTDKLIF.